This paragraph covers one TCR beta chain sequence. This specimen comes from a study of blood T cell repertoires in COVID-19. The CDR3 loop spans 12 amino acids. Germline-derived CDR1 and CDR2 are GTSNPN and SVGIG (reference sequence). V lost 3 bases and J lost 7, with 7 bases in between. How the authors handled the data: Nucleated cell counts were estimated from reference gene primer amplification. Method: immunoSEQ multiplex PCR; TCRdb's copy keeps in-frame clones and lacks some. V and J calls and clone size are as listed in that table; D and trimming were resolved from the DNA. The table has about 70,000 clones, more than 75% seen once; the top ten hold roughly an eighth.

Sequences were obtained from peripheral blood. The clonotype comes from a human donor in a cohort sampled during active COVID-19. V gene TRBV30 combines with J gene TRBJ1-6; D gene uncertain. CDR3: CAWRIPNSPLHF. Written as DNA, the CDR3 is TGTGCCTGGAGAATTCCAAATTCACCCCTCCACTTT.